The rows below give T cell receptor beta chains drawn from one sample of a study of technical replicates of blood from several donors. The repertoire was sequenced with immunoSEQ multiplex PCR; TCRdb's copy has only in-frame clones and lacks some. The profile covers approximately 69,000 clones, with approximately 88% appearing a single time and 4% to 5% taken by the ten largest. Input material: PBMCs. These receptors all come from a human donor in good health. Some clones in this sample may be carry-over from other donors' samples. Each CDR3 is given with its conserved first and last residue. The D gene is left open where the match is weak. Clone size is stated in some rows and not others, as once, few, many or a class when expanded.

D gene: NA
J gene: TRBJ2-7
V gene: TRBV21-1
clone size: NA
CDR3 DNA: TGTGCCAGCAGCAAAAGTGGGTGGGACGGGACTAGCGGGACCAACGAGCAGTACTTC
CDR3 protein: CASSKSGWDGTSGTNEQYF

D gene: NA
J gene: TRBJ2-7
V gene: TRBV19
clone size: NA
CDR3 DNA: TGTGCCAGTAGTATTCGGAGCGGATTGTATTACGAGCAGTACTTC
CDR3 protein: CASSIRSGLYYEQYF

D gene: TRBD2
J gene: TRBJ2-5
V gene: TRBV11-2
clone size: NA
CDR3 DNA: TGTGCCAGCAGCTTAGACCTAGCGGGGTTGGAGACCCAGTACTTC
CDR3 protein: CASSLDLAGLETQYF

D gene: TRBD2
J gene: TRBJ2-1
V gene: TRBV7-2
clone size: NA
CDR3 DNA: TGTGCCAGCAGCCGGACTAGCGGCCCCAATGAGCAGTTCTTC
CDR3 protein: CASSRTSGPNEQFF

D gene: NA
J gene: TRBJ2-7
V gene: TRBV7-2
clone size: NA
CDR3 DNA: TGTGCCAGCAGCTTAAGAGGGGGGGCCCACGAGCAGTACTTC
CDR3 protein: CASSLRGGAHEQYF

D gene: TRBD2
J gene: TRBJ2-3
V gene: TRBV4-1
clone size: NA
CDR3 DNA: TGCGCCAGCAGCCATTACCTGCGGGGGGGTAGCACAGATACGCAGTATTTT
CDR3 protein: CASSHYLRGGSTDTQYF

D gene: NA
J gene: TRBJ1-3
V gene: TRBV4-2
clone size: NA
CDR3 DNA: TGTGCCAGCAGCCAAGATAGCACAGGGAAGAACACCATATATTTT
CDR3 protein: CASSQDSTGKNTIYF

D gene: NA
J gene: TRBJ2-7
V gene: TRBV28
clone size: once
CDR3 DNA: TGTGCCAGCAGCCCTGGGGAGGCCTTGAGCTCCTACGAGCAGTACTTC
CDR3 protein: CASSPGEALSSYEQYF

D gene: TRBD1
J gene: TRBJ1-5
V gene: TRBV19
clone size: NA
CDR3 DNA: TGTGCCAGTAGAGTAACAGGGGGCACGAGCAATCAGCCCCAGCATTTT
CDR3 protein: CASRVTGGTSNQPQHF

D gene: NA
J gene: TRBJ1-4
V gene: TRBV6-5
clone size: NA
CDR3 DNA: TGTGCCAGCAGTTTATCAGGGATTGCTAATGAAAAACTGTTTTTT
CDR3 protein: CASSLSGIANEKLFF

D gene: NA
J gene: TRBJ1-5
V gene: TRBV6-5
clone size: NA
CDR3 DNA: TGTGCCAGCAGGACGGACACTTATAGCAATCAGCCCCAGCATTTT
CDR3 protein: CASRTDTYSNQPQHF

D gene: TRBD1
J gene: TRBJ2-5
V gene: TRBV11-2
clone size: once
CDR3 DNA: TGTGCCAGCAGCGTTGGACAGGGAGAGACCCAGTACTTC
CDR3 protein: CASSVGQGETQYF

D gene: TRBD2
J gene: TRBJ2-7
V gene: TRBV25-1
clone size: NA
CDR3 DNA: TGTGCCAGCAGTGGACTTGAAGGTAGCGGGATTTCCTACGAGCAGTACTTC
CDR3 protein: CASSGLEGSGISYEQYF

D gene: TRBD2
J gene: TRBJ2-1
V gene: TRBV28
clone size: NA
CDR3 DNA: TGTGCCAGCAGTTTACCTTCGGGGCGGGGGGGCGTCTACAATGAGCAGTTCTTC
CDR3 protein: CASSLPSGRGGVYNEQFF

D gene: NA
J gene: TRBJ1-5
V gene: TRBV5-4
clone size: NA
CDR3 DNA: TGTGCCAGCAGCTTTGACAGGAGTCAGCCCCAGCATTTT
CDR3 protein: CASSFDRSQPQHF

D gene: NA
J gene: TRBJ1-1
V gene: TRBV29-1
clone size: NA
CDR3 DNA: TGCAGCGTTGACGGGGATTTGAACACTGAAGCTTTCTTT
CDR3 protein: CSVDGDLNTEAFF

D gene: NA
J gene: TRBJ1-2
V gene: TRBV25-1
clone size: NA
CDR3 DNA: TGTGCCAGCAGTAAGGACATGATCTATGGCTACACCTTC
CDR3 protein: CASSKDMIYGYTF

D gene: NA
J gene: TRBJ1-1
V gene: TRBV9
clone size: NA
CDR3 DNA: TGTGCCAGCAGCGTAGTGGAGGGACGAGCTTTCTTT
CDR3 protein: CASSVVEGRAFF

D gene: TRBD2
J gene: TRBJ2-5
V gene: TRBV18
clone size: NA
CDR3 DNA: TGTGCCAGCTCACCCAACCCACTAGCGGGAAGTTTGGAGACCCAGTACTTC
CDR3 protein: CASSPNPLAGSLETQYF

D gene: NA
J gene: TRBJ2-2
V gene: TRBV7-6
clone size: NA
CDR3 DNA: TGTGCCAGCAGCCCTCAGTGGAGCGACGGGGAGCTGTTTTTT
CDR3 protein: CASSPQWSDGELFF

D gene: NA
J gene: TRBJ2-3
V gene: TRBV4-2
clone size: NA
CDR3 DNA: TGTGCCAGCAGCTCTCCGGAGAGCAGCGAGGATACGCAGTATTTT
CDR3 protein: CASSSPESSEDTQYF

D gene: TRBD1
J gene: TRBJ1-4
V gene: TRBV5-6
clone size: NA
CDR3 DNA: TGTGCCAGCAGCAGGGACAGGAATGAAAAACTGTTTTTT
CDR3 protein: CASSRDRNEKLFF

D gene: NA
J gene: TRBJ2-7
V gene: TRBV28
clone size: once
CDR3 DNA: TGTGCCAGCAGCGGGATTAGGGGACAACGACCGGATAAATACTTC
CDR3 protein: CASSGIRGQRPDKYF

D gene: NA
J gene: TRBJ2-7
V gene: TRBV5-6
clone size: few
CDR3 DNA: TGTGCCAGCAGCTTGGCGTCCGAGCAGTACTTC
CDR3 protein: CASSLASEQYF

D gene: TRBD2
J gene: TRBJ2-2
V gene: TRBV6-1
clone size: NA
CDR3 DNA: TGTGCCAGCAGTGAACGGGGGGGCACCGGGGAGCTGTTTTTT
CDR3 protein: CASSERGGTGELFF

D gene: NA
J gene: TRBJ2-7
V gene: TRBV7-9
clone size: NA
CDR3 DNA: TGTGCCAGCAGCTCCTCAGGGATGGGAAACGAGCAGTACTTC
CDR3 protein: CASSSSGMGNEQYF

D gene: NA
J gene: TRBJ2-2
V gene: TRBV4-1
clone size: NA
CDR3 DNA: TGCGCCAGCAGCCAAGAAGGGGGACGGAGTCTCACCGGGGAGCTGTTTTTT
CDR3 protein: CASSQEGGRSLTGELFF

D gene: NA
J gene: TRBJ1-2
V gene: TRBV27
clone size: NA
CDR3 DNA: TGTGCCAGCAGTCTGACAGCTAACTATGGCTACACCTTC
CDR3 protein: CASSLTANYGYTF

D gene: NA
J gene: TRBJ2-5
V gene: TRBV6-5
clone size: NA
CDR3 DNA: TGTGCCAGCAGTCCGGGACTTGAGACCCAGTACTTC
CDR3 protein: CASSPGLETQYF

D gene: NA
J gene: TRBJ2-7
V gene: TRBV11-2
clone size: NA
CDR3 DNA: TGTGCCAGCAGCTCCGGGTACGAGCAGTACTTC
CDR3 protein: CASSSGYEQYF

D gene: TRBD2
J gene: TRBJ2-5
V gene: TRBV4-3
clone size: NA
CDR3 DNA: TGCGCCAGCAGCCAAGAACCGGGACTAGTACGAGAGACCCAGTACTTC
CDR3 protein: CASSQEPGLVRETQYF

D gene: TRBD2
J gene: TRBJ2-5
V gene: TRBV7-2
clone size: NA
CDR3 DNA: TGTGCCAGCAGCTTGGGACTAGCACAAGAGACCCAGTACTTC
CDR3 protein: CASSLGLAQETQYF

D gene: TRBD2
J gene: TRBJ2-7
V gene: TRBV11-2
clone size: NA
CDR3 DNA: TGTGCCAGCAGCATTACTAGCGGGAGTTACGAGCAGTACTTC
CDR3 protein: CASSITSGSYEQYF

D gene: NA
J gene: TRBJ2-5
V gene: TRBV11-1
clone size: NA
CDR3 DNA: TGTGCCAGCAGCTTAGCGCTGGGTTGGCAGGGGGGAGAGACCCAGTACTTC
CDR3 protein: CASSLALGWQGGETQYF

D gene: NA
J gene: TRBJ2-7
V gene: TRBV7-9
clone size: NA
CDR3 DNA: TGTGCCAGCAGTTTCCCCTCGGCAGGAACCTACGAGCAGTACTTC
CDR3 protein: CASSFPSAGTYEQYF

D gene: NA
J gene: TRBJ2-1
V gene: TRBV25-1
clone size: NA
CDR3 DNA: TGTGCCAGCAGTGAATGGGGCGGGGAATACAATGAGCAGTTCTTC
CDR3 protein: CASSEWGGEYNEQFF

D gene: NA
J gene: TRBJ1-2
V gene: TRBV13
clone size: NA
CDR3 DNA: TGTGCCAGCAGCCTCGGGGGAAGCTATGGCTACACCTTC
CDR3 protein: CASSLGGSYGYTF

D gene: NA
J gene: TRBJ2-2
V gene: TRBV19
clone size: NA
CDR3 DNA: TGTGCCAGCACACGTGGGAGAATTGGAACGGACAACACCGGGGAGCTGTTTTTT
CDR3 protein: CASTRGRIGTDNTGELFF

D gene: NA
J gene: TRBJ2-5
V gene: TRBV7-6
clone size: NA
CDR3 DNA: TGTGCCAGCAGCTCTTTCAGAGAGACCCAGTACTTC
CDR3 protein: CASSSFRETQYF

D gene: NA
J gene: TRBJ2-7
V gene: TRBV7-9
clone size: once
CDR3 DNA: TGTGCCAGCAGCCCCCACTCCTACGAGCAGTACTTC
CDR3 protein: CASSPHSYEQYF

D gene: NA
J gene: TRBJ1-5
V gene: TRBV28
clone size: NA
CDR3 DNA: TGTGCCAGCAGTTTATCGGGCCGGGGGGTTGAACCCCAGCATTTT
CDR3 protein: CASSLSGRGVEPQHF

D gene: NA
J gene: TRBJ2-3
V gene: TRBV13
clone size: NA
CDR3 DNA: TGTGCCAGCACCTGGCCGGGGAAAGATACAGATACGCAGTATTTT
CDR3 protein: CASTWPGKDTDTQYF